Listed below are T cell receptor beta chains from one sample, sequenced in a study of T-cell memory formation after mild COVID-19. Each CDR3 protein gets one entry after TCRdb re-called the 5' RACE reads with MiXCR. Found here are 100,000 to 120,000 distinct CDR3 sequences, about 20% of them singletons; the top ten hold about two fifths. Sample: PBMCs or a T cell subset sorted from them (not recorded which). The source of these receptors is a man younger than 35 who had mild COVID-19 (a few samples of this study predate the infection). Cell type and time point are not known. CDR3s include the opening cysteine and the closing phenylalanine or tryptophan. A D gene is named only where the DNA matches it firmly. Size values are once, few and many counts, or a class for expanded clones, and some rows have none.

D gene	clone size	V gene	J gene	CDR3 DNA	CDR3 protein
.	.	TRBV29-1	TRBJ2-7	TGCAGCGGTGTCTCACAGGCTTCCTACGAGCAGTACTTC	CSGVSQASYEQYF
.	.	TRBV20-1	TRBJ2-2	TGCAGTGCCAAAGGACCCGGGGAGCTGTTTTTT	CSAKGPGELFF
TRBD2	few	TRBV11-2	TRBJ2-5	TGTGCCAGCAGCTACATGGGTTCTAGCGGGGGCCCAGAGACCCAGTACTTC	CASSYMGSSGGPETQYF
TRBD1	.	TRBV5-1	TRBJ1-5	TGCGCCAGCAGCCCGGGGACAGGGGGCGATCAGCCCCAGCATTTT	CASSPGTGGDQPQHF
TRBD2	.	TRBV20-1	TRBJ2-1	TGCAGTGCTAGACCCTTTGAGACTAGCGCCAATGAGCAGTTCTTC	CSARPFETSANEQFF
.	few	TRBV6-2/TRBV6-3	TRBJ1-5	TGTGCCAGCAGTTACTCGTGGGGTAATCAGCCCCAGCATTTT	CASSYSWGNQPQHF
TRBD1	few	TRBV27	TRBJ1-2	TGTGCCAGCAGTTTCACCGGGACAGGGGGCCTTGGCTACACCTTC	CASSFTGTGGLGYTF
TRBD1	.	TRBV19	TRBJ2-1	TGTGCCAGTAGTATAGACAGCCGACAGGGGATTTACAATGAGCAGTTCTTC	CASSIDSRQGIYNEQFF
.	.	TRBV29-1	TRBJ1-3	TGCAGCGTTGAAGGGACGGAGTACTCTGGAAACACCATATATTTT	CSVEGTEYSGNTIYF
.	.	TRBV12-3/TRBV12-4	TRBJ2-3	TGTGCCAGCCTCGACTACGCAGGCACAGATACGCAGTATTTT	CASLDYAGTDTQYF
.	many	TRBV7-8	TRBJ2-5	TGTGCCAGCAGCCCGCACGGGAGTGAGGAGACCCAGTACTTC	CASSPHGSEETQYF
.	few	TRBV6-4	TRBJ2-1	TGTGCCAGCAGTGACTCTCCGCTTGTGGCCCGGACCGGTGAGCAGTTCTTC	CASSDSPLVARTGEQFF
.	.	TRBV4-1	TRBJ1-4	TGCGCCAGCAGCCAAGATGTTCAGGGGAGGAATGAAAAACTGTTTTTT	CASSQDVQGRNEKLFF
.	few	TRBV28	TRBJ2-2	TGTGCCAGCACCTTGGGTACTCCCGGGGAGCTGTTTTTT	CASTLGTPGELFF
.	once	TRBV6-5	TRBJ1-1	TGTGCCAGCGAGCGAAACTTTGCGGGGCAGGCGGACACTGAAGCTTTCTTT	CASERNFAGQADTEAFF
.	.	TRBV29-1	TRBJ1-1	TGCAGTGCGGAACAGAACACTGAAGCTTTCTTT	CSAEQNTEAFF
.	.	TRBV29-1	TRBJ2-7	TGCAGCGTCTGGGGGGTAGGTGACGAGCAGTACTTC	CSVWGVGDEQYF
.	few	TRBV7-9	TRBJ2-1	TGTGCCAGCAGCTTGGTAATCAGGAGCTCCTACAATGAGCAGTTCTTC	CASSLVIRSSYNEQFF
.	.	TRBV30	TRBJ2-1	TGTGCCTGGACTGGAATGAGGAATGAGCAGTTCTTC	CAWTGMRNEQFF
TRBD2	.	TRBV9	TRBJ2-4	TGTGCCAGCAGCCCCCAGGGACTAGCGGGAACCCAGGTCAAAAACATTCAGTACTTC	CASSPQGLAGTQVKNIQYF
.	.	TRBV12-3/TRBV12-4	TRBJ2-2	TGTGCCAGCAGTTTAGAGGCGTCGGGTTGGGGGGAGCTGTTTTTT	CASSLEASGWGELFF
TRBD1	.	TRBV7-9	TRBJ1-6	TGTGCCAGCAGCTTCCAACAGGGGTCTTATAATTCACCCCTCCACTTT	CASSFQQGSYNSPLHF
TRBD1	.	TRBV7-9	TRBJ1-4	TGTGCCAGCAGCTTGAGAGACAGGGGCGAGAATGAAAAACTGTTTTTT	CASSLRDRGENEKLFF
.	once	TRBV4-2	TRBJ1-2	TGTGCCAGCAGCCACGAGGCTGGGGGGGAAGGCTACACCTTC	CASSHEAGGEGYTF
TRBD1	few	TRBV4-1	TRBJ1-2	TGCGCCAGCAGCCACCCGGGACAGGACTATGGCTACACCTTC	CASSHPGQDYGYTF
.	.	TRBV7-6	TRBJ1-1	TGTGCCAGCACCGCCCCGGAGGACACTGAAGCTTTCTTT	CASTAPEDTEAFF
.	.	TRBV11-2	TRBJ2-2	TGTGCCAGCAGCTTAGGTTCACAGGGTACCGGGGAGCTGTTTTTT	CASSLGSQGTGELFF
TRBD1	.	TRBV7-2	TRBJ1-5	TGTGCCAGCAGCTTAATCTGGCAGGGGGGTCAGCCCCAGCATTTT	CASSLIWQGGQPQHF
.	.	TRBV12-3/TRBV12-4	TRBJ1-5	TGTGCCAGCAGGATCGCCGGGGGCCGTCAGCCCCAGCATTTT	CASRIAGGRQPQHF
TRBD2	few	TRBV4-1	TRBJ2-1	TGCGCCAGCAGCCAAGAAATGCGGGGGGCCGTGTTCTTC	CASSQEMRGAVFF
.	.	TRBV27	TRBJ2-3	TGTGCCAGCAGTTTATCGGGTGTTCGTGCTAGCACAGATACGCAGTATTTT	CASSLSGVRASTDTQYF
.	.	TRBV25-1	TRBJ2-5	TGTGCCAGCAGTGATCCTCCGTACTTC	CASSDPPYF
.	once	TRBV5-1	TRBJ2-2	TGCGCCAGCAGCTTGGGTCGGGCGAACACCGGGGAGCTGTTTTTT	CASSLGRANTGELFF
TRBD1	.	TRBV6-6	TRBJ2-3	TGTGCCAGCAGCCAGGACAGGAGGCGTCTGCACACAGATACGCAGTATTTT	CASSQDRRRLHTDTQYF
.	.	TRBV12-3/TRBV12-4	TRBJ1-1	TGTGCCAGCACCCTTGGGGAACAAGCTTTCTTT	CASTLGEQAFF
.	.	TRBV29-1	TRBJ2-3	TGCAGCGTTGCCGAGGAGAGCACAGATACGCAGTATTTT	CSVAEESTDTQYF
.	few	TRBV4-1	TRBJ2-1	TGCGCCAGCAGCCAAGAGGGAACAGGCGCCCCTGCAAATGAGCAGTTCTTC	CASSQEGTGAPANEQFF
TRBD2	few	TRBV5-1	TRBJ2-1	TGCGCCAGCAGCTTGCTCCAGCGGGGGGATAATGAGCAGTTCTTC	CASSLLQRGDNEQFF
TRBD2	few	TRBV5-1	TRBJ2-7	TGCGCCAGCAGCTTCGGACTAGGCTACGAGCAGTACTTC	CASSFGLGYEQYF
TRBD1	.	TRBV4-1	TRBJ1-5	TGCGCCAGCAGCCAGACAGGGGTGTATCAGCCCCAGCATTTT	CASSQTGVYQPQHF
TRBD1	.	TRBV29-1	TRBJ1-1	TGCAGCGTCACTGGACAGGGGATCACTGAAGCTTTCTTT	CSVTGQGITEAFF
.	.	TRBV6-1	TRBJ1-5	TGTGCCAGCAATTACGGACAGAGCAATCAGCCCCAGCATTTT	CASNYGQSNQPQHF
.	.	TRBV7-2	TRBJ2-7	TGTGCCAGCAGCCCCGGGTTTGACAGAGGGCAGTACTTC	CASSPGFDRGQYF
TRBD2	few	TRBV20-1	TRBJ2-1	TGCAGTGCTACGGGACTAGCGGGGATAAATGAGCAGTTCTTC	CSATGLAGINEQFF
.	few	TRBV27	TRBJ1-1	TGTGCCAGCCGGAGTTTCACTGAAGCTTTCTTT	CASRSFTEAFF
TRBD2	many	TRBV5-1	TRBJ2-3	TGCGCCAGCAGGTCGTTAGCGGGGAGCACAGATACGCAGTATTTT	CASRSLAGSTDTQYF
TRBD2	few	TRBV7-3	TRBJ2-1	TGTGCCAGCAGCTACGTAGCGGGGGGCTACAATGAGCAGTTCTTC	CASSYVAGGYNEQFF
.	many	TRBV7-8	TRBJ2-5	TGTGCCAGCAGCTTAGCGTTCGAGACCCAGTACTTC	CASSLAFETQYF
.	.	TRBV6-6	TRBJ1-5	TGTGCCAGCAGTTACGAGGATCAGCCCCAGCATTTT	CASSYEDQPQHF
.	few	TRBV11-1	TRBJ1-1	TGTGCCAGCAGCTTATCAAGGCCGCAACCTGAAGCTTTCTTT	CASSLSRPQPEAFF
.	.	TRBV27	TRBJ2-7	TGTGCCAGCAGACGGGACACTGGTTACGAGCAGTACTTC	CASRRDTGYEQYF
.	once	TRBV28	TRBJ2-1	TGTGCCAGCAGCCCAATATCGAACGGGGCTGAGCAGTTCTTC	CASSPISNGAEQFF
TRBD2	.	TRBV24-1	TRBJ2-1	TGTGCCACCAGTGTAGCGGGGGACTCCTACAATGAGCAGTTCTTC	CATSVAGDSYNEQFF
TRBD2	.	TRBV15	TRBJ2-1	TGTGCCACCAAGGGACTAGCGGCCGACAATGAGCAGTTCTTC	CATKGLAADNEQFF
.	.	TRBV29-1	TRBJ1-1	TGCAGCTATTGGGGGCGGGGGAACACTGAAGCTTTCTTT	CSYWGRGNTEAFF
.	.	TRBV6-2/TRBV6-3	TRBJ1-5	TGTGCCAGCAGCCACGTGACGACGGACAGTAGCAATCAGCCCCAGCATTTT	CASSHVTTDSSNQPQHF
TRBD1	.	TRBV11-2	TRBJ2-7	TGTGCCAGCAGCCGCCGGGACAGGGCCAACGAGGAGTACTTC	CASSRRDRANEEYF